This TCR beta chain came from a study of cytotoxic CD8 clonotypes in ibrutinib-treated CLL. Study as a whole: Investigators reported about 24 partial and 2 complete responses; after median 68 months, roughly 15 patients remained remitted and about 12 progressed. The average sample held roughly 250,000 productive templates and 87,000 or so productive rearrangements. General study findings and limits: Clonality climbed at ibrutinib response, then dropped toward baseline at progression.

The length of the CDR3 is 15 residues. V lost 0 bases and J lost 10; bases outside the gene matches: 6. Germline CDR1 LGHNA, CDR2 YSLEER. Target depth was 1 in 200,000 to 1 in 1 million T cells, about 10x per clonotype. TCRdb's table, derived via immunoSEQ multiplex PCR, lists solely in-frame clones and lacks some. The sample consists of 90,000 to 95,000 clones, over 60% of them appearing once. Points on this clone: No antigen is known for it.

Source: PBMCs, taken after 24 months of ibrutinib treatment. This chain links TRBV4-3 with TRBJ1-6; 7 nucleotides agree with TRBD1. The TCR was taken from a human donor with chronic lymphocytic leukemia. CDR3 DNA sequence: TGCGCCAGCAGCCAAGATGACAGGGTTAAGTCACCCCTCCACTTT. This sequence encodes CASSQDDRVKSPLHF.